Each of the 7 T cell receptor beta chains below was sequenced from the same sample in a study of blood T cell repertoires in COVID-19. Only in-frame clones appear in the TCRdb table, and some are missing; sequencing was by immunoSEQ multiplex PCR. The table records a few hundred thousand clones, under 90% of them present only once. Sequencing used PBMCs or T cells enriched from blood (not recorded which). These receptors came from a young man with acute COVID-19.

CDR3 amino acids: CASRIRGSGANVLTF. The CDR3 coding sequence is TGTGCCAGCAGGATAAGAGGCTCTGGGGCCAACGTCCTGACTTTC. The gene calls are TRBV28 and TRBJ2-6; D remains ambiguous. This CDR3 contains 15 residues. V was cut by 6 bases and J by 0 bases, with 9 bases left in between. Per the germline V gene, CDR1 is MDHEN and CDR2 is SYDVKM.

The CDR3 protein is CASRPDSNYGYTF. In nucleotides, the CDR3 is TGTGCCAGCAGGCCGGACAGCAACTATGGCTACACCTTC. This chain joins TRBV6-5 and TRBJ1-2, with D possibly being TRBD1 (6 bases). This CDR3 spans 13 amino acids. Deletions cut 6 bases from V and 2 bases from J, with 10 bases between. CDR1 is MNHEY and CDR2 is SVGAGI in the germline V gene.

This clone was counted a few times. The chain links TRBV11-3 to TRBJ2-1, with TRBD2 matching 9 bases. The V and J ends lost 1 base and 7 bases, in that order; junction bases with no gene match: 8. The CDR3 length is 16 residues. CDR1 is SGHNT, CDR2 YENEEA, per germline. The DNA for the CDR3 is TGTGCCAGCAGCTTAGTGTCTAGCGGGGTGGAGAATGAGCAGTTCTTC. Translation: CASSLVSSGVENEQFF.

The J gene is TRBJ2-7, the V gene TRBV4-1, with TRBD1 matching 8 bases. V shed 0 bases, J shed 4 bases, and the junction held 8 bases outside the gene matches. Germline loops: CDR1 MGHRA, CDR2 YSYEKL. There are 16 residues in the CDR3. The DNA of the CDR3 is TGCGCCAGCAGCCAAGAATACGGGACAGGATTTTACGAGCAGTACGTC. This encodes CASSQEYGTGFYEQYV.

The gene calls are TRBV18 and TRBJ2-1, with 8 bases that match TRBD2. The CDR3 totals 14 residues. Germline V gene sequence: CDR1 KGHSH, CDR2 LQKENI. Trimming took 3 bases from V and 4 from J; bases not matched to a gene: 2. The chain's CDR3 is CASSPGGGYNEQFF. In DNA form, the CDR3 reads TGTGCCAGCTCACCGGGCGGGGGGTACAATGAGCAGTTCTTC.

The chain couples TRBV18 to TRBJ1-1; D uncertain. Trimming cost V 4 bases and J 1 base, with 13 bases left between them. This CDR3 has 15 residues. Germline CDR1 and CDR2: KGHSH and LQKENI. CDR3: CASSRFNSANTEAFF. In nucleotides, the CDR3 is TGTGCCAGCTCACGCTTTAACAGTGCGAACACTGAAGCTTTCTTT.

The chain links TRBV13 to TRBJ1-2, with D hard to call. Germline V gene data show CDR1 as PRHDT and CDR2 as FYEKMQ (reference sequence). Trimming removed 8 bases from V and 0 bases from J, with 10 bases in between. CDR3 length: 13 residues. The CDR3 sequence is CASGGGTNYGYTF. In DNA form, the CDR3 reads TGTGCCAGCGGCGGCGGAACTAACTATGGCTACACCTTC.